This TCR beta chain is drawn from a study of blood T cell repertoires in COVID-19. Study-wide background: Samples representing acute and convalescent COVID-19 were sourced from the United States, Italy and Spain.

The sample holds a few counts of this clone. The CDR3 loop spans 19 amino acids. V shed 1 base and J 0 bases; nucleotides not matched to a gene: 8. Germline assignment: CDR1 LGHDT and CDR2 YNNKEL (reference sequence). Using immunoSEQ multiplex PCR, the repertoire was profiled, and TCRdb retains in-frame clones only, with some absent. The sample consists of some 400,000 clones, approximately 86% of them appearing once. The rearrangement uses TRBV3-1 (or the pseudogene TRBV3-2) and TRBJ2-1; 11 nucleotides align to TRBD2. Sequenced input: peripheral blood. The source is a human donor in a cohort sampled during active COVID-19. CDR3 sequence reads: CASSQVGFSGRVSYNEQFF. The CDR3 DNA follows: TGTGCCAGCAGCCAAGTTGGTTTTAGCGGGAGGGTCTCCTACAATGAGCAGTTCTTC.